This T cell receptor (beta chain) was identified during a study of T cells in Graves' hyperthyroidism and ophthalmopathy. Whole-study results and caveats: Blood also carried most thyroid clonotypes expanded above 0.001.

At least ten counts were recorded for this clonotype. Its antigen is unidentified. Germline V gene data show CDR1 as SGHTA and CDR2 as FQGNSA. The CDR3 is 12 residues long. Trimming removed 6 bases at V and 10 bases at J, with 13 bases between. Template material for amplifying TCR beta CDR3 regions consisted of RNA transcripts. A set of HTBI primers served as the primers for a first-round RT-PCR of the TCR CDR3. TCRdb independently ran MiXCR on the multiplex PCR reads; one entry per CDR3 protein. This table holds a few hundred thousand distinct CDR3 sequences, about 18% found once. The TCR was taken from a man aged 18 to 35 with Graves' ophthalmopathy. The chain carries TRBV7-2 and TRBJ2-1; D ambiguous. What was sequenced was blood. CDR3 residues: CASSQTAREQFF. CDR3 DNA: TGTGCCAGCAGTCAGACCGCACGGGAGCAGTTCTTC.